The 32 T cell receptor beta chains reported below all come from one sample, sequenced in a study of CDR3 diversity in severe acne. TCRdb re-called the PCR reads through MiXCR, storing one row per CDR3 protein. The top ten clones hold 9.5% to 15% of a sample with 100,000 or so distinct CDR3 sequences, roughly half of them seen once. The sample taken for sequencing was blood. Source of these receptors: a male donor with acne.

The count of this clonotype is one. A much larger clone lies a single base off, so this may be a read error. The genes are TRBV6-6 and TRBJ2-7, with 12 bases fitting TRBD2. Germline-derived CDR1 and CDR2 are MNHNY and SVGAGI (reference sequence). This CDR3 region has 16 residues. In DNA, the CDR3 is TGTGCCGGCAGTTACCCCCTAGCGGGAGGGTTCGACGAGCAGTACTTC. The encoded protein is CAGSYPLAGGFDEQYF.

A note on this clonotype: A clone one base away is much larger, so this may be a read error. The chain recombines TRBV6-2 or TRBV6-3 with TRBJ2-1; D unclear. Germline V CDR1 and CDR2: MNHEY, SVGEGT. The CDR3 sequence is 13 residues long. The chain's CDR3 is CASSYSDRDEQSF. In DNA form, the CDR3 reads TGTGCCAGCAGTTACTCCGATAGGGATGAGCAGTCCTTC.

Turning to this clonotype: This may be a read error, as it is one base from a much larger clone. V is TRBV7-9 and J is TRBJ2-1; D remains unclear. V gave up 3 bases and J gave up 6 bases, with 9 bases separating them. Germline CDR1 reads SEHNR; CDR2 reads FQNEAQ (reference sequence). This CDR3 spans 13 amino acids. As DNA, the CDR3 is TGTGCCAGCAGCTTGGCTGGGTTCAATGAGCAGTTCTTC. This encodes CASSLAGFNEQFF.

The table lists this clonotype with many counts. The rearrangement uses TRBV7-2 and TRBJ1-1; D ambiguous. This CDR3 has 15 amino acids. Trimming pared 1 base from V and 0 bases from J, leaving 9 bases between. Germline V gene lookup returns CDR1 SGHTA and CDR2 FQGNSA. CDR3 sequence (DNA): TGTGCCAGCAGCTTAGGTGCTACACTGAACACTGAAGCTTTCTTT. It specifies CASSLGATLNTEAFF.

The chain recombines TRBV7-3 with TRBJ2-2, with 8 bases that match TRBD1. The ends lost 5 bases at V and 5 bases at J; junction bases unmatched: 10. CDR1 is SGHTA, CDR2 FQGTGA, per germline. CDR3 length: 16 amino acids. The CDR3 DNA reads TGTGCCAGCAGCAAATGGACAGGGTTGGGTACCGGGGAGCTGTTTTTT. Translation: CASSKWTGLGTGELFF.

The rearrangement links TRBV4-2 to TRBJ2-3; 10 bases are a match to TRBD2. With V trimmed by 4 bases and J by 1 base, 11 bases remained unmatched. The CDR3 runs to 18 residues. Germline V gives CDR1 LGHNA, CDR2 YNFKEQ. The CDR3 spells CASSPSSEREGGTDTQYF. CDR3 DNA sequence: TGTGCCAGCAGCCCAAGTTCCGAGCGGGAGGGCGGCACAGATACGCAGTATTTT.

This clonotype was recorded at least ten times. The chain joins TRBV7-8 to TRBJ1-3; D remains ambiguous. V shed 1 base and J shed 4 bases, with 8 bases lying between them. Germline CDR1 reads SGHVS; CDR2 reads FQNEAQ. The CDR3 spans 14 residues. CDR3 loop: CASSLVPVGNTIYF. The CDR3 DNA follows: TGTGCCAGCAGCTTAGTGCCTGTGGGAAACACCATATATTTT.

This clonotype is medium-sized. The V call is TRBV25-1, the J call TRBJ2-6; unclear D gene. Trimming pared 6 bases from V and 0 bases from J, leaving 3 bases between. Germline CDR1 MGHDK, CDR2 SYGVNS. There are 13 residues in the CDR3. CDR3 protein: CASSPSGANVLTF. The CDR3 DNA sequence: TGTGCCAGCAGCCCCTCTGGGGCCAACGTCCTGACTTTC. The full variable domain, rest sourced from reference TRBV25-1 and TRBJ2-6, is EADIYQTPRYLVIGTGKKITLECSQTMGHDKMYWYQQDPGMELHLIHYSYGVNSTEKGDLSSESTVSRIRTEHFPLTLESARPSHTSQYLCASSPSGANVLTFGAGSRLTVL.

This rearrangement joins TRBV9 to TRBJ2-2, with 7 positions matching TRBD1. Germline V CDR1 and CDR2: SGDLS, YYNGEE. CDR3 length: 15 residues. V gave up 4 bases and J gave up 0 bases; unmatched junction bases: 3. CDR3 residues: CASSLDRPNTGELFF. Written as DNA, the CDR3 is TGTGCCAGCAGCTTGGACAGGCCGAACACCGGGGAGCTGTTTTTT. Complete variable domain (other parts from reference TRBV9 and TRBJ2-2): DSGVTQTPKHLITATGQRVTLRCSPRSGDLSVYWYQQSLDQGLQFLIQYYNGEERAKGNILERFSAQQFPDLHSELNLSSLELGDSALYFCASSLDRPNTGELFFGEGSRLTVL.

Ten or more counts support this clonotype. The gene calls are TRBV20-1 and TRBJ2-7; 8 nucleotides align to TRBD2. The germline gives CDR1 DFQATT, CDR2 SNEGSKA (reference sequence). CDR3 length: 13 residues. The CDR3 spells CRFGGDSSYEQYV. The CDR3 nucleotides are TGCAGATTCGGGGGGGACTCATCCTACGAGCAGTACGTC.

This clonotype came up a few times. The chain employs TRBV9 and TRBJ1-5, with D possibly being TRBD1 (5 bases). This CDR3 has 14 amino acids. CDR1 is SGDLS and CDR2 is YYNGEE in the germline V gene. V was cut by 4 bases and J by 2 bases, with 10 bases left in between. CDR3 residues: CASSQRGGNQPQHF. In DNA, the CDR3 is TGTGCCAGCAGCCAACGGGGCGGCAATCAGCCCCAGCATTTT. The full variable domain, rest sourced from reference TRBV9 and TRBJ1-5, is DSGVTQTPKHLITATGQRVTLRCSPRSGDLSVYWYQQSLDQGLQFLIQYYNGEERAKGNILERFSAQQFPDLHSELNLSSLELGDSALYFCASSQRGGNQPQHFGDGTRLSIL.

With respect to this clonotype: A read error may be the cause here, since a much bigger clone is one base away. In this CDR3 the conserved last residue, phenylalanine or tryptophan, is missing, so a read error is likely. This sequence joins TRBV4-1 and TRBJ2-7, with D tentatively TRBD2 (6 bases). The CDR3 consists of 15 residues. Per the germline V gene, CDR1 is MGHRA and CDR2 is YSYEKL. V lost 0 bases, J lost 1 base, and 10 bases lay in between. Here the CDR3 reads CASSQEGRSSYEQYL. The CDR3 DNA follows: TGCGCCAGCAGCCAAGAAGGGAGGAGTTCCTACGAGCAGTACCTC.

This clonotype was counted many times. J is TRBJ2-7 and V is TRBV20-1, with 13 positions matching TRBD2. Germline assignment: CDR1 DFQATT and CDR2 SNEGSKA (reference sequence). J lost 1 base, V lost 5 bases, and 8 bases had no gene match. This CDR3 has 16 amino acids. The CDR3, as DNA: TGCAGTGCTTCTGGACTAGCGGGAGAGGGGTCCTACGAGCAGTACTTC. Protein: CSASGLAGEGSYEQYF.

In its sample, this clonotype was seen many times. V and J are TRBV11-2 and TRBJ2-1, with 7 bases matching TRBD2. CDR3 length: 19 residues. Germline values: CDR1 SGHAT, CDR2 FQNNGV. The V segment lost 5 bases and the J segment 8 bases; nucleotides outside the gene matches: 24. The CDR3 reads CASSPPPQNSVAGVDEQFF. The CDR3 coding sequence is TGTGCCAGCAGCCCACCTCCCCAGAATTCAGTAGCGGGTGTGGATGAGCAGTTCTTC.

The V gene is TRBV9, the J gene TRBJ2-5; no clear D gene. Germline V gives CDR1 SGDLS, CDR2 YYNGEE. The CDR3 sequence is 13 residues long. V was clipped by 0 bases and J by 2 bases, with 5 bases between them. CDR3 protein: CASSVDVQETQYF. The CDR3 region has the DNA TGTGCCAGCAGCGTAGACGTACAAGAGACCCAGTACTTC.

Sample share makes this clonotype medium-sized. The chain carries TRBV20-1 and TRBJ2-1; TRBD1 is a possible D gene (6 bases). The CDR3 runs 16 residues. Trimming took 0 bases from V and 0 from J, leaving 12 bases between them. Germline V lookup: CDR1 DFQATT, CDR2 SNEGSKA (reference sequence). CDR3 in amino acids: CSARDQGKSSYNEQFF. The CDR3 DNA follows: TGCAGTGCTAGAGATCAGGGGAAAAGCTCCTACAATGAGCAGTTCTTC.

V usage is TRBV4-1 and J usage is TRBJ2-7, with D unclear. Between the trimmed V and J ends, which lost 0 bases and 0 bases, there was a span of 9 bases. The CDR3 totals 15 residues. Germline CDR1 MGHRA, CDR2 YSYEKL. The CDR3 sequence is CASSQDSQISYEQYF. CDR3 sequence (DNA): TGCGCCAGCAGCCAAGACTCCCAGATCTCCTACGAGCAGTACTTC.

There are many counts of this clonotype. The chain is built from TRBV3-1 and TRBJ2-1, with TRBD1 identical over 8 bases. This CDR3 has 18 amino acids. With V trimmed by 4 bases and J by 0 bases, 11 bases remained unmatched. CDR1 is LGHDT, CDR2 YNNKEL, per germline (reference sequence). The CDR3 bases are TGTGCCAGCAGCCCTAATCAGGGGGCGCATTCCTCCTACAATGAGCAGTTCTTC. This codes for CASSPNQGAHSSYNEQFF.

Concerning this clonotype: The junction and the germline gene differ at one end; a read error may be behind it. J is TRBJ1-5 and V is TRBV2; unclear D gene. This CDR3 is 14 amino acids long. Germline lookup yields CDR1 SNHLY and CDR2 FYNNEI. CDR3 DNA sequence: TGTGCCAGCAGTGAACCAGGCCCTAATCAACCCCAGCATTTT. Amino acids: CASSEPGPNQPQHF.

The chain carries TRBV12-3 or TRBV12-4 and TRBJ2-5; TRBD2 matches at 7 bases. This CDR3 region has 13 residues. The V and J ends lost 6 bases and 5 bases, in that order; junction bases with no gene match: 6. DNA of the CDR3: TGTGCCAGCAGACGGGGGGTGTTGGAGACCCAGTACTTC. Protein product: CASRRGVLETQYF.

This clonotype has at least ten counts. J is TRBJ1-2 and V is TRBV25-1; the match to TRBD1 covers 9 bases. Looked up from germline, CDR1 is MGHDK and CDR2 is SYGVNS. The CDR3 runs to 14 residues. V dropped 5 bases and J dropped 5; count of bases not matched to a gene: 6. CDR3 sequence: CASSTGQGTYGYTF. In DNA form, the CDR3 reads TGTGCCAGCAGTACCGGACAGGGGACTTATGGCTACACCTTC.

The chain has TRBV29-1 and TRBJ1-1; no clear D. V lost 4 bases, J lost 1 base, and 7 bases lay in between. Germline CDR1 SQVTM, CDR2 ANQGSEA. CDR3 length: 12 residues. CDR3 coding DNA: TGCAGCGTTGGGGTGCGGAACACTGAAGCTTTCTTT. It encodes CSVGVRNTEAFF.

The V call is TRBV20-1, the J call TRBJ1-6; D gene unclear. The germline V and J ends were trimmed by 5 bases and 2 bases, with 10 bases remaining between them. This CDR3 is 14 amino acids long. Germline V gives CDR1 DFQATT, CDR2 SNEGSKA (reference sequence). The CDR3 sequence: CSAAGRAYNSPLHF. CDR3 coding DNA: TGCAGTGCTGCCGGGAGGGCCTATAATTCACCCCTCCACTTT.

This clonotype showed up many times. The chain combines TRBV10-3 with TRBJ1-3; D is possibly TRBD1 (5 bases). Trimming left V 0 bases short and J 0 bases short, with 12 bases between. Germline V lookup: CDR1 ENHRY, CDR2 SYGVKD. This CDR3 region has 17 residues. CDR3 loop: CAISESRPGDSGNTIYF. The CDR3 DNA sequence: TGTGCCATCAGTGAGTCGAGGCCGGGGGACTCTGGAAACACCATATATTTT.

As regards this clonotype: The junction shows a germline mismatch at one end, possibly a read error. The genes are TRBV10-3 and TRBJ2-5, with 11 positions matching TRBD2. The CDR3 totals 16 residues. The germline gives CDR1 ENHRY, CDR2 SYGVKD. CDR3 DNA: TGTGCCAGCAGTTACCTGGGACTAGCGGAGCAAGAGACCCAGTACTTC. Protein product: CASSYLGLAEQETQYF.

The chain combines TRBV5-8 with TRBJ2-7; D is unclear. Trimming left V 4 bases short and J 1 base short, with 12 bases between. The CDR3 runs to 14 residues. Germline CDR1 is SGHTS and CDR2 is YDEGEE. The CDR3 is CASSPKVGSYEQYF. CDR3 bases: TGTGCCAGCAGCCCTAAGGTGGGTTCCTACGAGCAGTACTTC.

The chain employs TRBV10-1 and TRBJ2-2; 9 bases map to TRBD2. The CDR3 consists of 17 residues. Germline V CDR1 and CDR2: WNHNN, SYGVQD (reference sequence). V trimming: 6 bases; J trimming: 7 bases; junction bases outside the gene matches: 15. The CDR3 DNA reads TGCGCCAGCAGCCCAGAATTAGCGGGAGAGCCTAACGGGGAGCTGTTTTTT. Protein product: CASSPELAGEPNGELFF.

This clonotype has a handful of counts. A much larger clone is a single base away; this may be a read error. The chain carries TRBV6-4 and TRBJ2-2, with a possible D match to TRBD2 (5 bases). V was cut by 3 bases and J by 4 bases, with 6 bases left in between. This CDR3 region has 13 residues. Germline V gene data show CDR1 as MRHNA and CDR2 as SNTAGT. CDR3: CASSEGSTGELFF. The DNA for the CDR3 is TGTGCCAGCAGTGAGGGGAGCACCGGGGAGCTGTTTTTT.

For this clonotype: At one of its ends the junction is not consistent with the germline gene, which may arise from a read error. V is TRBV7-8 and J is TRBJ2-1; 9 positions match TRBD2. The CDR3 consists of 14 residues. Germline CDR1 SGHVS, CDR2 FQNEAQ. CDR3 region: CASSPLTLLAGQGF. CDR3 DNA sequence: TGTGCCAGCAGCCCGTTAACACTACTAGCGGGTCAGGGCTTC.

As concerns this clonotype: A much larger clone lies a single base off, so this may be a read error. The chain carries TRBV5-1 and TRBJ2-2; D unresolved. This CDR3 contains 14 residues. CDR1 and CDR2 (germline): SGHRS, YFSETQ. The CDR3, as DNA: TGCGCCAGCAGCGCGTTACCTAACACCGAGGAGCTGTTTTTT. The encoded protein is CASSALPNTEELFF.

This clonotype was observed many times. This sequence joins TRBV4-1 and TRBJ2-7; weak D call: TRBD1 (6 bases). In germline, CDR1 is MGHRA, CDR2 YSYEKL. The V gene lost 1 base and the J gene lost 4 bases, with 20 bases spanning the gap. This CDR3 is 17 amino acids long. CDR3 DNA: TGCGCCAGCAGCCAAGTGGTATCAGGGGTGGCGTATTACGAGCAGTACTTC. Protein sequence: CASSQVVSGVAYYEQYF.

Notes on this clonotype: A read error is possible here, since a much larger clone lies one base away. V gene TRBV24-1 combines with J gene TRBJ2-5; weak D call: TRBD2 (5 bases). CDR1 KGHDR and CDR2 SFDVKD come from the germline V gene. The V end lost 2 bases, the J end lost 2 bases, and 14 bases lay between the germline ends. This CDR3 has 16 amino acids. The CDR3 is CATSDSRGIRQETQYF. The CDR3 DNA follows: TGTGCCACCAGTGATTCCCGGGGTATTCGGCAAGAGACCCAGTACTTC.